This TCR beta chain was obtained from a study of blood T cells in healthy people across ages. Study-level results: It was the long-lived donors that had more naive CD4+ cells and higher diversity than aged donors.

Worth noting for this clonotype: Its antigen is not known.

Samples each had at least 6 micrograms of total RNA extracted. Germline assignment: CDR1 SGHRS and CDR2 YFSETQ. CDR3 length: 14 residues. J gave up 7 bases and V 3 bases, and 6 bases lay outside the gene matches. A second PCR of roughly 6 to 12 cycles used a sample-barcoded 5' primer and a J-beta primer mix. Through a template-switch adaptor with 12 random nucleotides, each cDNA molecule received a tag. TCRdb processed the 5' RACE reads anew with MiXCR; each CDR3 protein has one entry. The data contain nearly 1 million distinct CDR3 sequences, roughly 51% of them singletons. Specimen: blood. The chain links TRBV5-1 to TRBJ2-1, with TRBD1 identical over 8 bases. The receptor was isolated from a woman in her sixties or seventies in good health. The CDR3 loop is CASSWTGPSNEQFF. DNA of the CDR3: TGCGCCAGCAGCTGGACAGGGCCGAGTAATGAGCAGTTCTTC.